The clone carrying this T cell receptor beta chain was counted a few times. What it binds is unknown. The source of the sample is a study of cytomegalovirus exposure and HLA in healthy donors. Study context: The roughly 110 validation repertoires used the same platform as the approximately 670 first-cohort repertoires (as reported by a later analysis).

The CDR3 runs to 15 residues. Germline CDR1 is SEHNR and CDR2 is FQNEAQ (reference sequence). V lost 5 bases and J lost 5, with 19 bases in between. TCRdb keeps only in-frame clones here, not all; method: immunoSEQ multiplex PCR. The sample holds about 75,000 clones, over 80% seen once. Broader study findings: Many donors carried some public TCRs, although rarity characterized most TCR sequences. Subsequent analysis found a tendency for first-cohort TCR clusters to co-occur within the 90 to 150 validation repertoires. Cytomegalovirus status, reportedly, was diagnosed with high specificity and sensitivity by the classifier.

Sequenced input: PBMCs. The genes are TRBV7-9 and TRBJ2-7, with D tentatively TRBD2 (6 bases). This TCR was recovered from a man aged 25 to 45 in good health and CMV-seronegative. CDR3 DNA: TGTGCCAGCAGCCGGACACTAGCCGATGCCCACGAGCAGTACTTC. This gives the protein CASSRTLADAHEQYF. Using reference TRBV7-9 and TRBJ2-7 for the parts outside the CDR3, the full variable domain is DTGVSQNPRHKITKRGQNVTFRCDPISEHNRLYWYRQTLGQGPEFLTYFQNEAQLEKSRLLSDRFSAERPKGSFSTLEIQRTEQGDSAMYLCASSRTLADAHEQYFGPGTRLTVT.